This TCR beta chain was recorded in a study of cytomegalovirus exposure and HLA in healthy donors. The germline V gene has CDR1 LNHNV and CDR2 YYDKDF (reference sequence). The CDR3 extends over 15 amino acids. The junction had 8 bases not matched to a gene; V was cut back by 2 bases and J by 5 bases. Primers included in the PCR were 60 Vbeta and 13 Jbeta primers. Data came from immunoSEQ multiplex PCR; TCRdb stores just in-frame clones and leaves some out. The table has some 160,000 clones, 77% seen once. Nominal health characterized the donors when sampled, though unrecorded immune exposures were likely.

This clonotype was sampled from a woman in her 30s in good health and CMV-seronegative. The chain employs TRBV15 and TRBJ1-2, with 7 bases identical to TRBD1. The specimen sequenced was PBMCs. CDR3 sequence: CATSRYPGGTYGYTF. The CDR3 DNA is TGTGCCACCAGCAGATACCCAGGGGGAACTTATGGCTACACCTTC.